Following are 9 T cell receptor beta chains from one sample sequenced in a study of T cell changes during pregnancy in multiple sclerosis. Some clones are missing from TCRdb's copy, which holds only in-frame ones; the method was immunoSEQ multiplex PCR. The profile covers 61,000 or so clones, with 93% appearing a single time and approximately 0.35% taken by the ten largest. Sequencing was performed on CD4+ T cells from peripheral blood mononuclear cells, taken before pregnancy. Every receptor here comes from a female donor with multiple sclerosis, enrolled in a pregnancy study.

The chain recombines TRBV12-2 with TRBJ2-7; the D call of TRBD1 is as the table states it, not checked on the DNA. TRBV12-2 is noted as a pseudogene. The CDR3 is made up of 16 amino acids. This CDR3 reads CASRPPDRGRIIEQYF. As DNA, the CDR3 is TGTGCAAGTCGCCCACCGGACAGGGGGCGCATCATCGAGCAGTACTTC.

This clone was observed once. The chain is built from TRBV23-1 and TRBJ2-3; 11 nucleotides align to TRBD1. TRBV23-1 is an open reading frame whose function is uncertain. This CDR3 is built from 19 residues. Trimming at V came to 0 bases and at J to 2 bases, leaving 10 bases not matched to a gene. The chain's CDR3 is CASSQSIRGTGGDTDTQYF. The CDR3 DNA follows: TGCGCCAGCAGTCAATCGATTAGGGGGACAGGGGGGGACACAGATACGCAGTATTTT.

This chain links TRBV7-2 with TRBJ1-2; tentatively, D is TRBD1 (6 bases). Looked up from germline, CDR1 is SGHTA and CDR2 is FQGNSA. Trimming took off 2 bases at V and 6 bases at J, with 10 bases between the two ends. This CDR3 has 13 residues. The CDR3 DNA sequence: TGTGCCAGCAGCTTATACAGGGACGATGGCTACACCTTC. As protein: CASSLYRDDGYTF.

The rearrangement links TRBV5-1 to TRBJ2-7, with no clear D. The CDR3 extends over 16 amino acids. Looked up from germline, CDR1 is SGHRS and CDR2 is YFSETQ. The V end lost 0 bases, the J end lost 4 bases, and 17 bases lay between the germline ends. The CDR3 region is CASSLAPVADYYEQYF. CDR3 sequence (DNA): TGCGCCAGCAGCTTGGCCCCAGTAGCTGATTATTACGAGCAGTACTTC.

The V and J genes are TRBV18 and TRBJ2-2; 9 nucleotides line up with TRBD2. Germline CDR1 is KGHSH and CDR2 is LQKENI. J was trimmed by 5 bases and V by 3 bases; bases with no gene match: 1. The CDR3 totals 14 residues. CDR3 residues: CASSPLAGTGELFF. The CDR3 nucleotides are TGTGCCAGCTCACCCCTAGCGGGAACCGGGGAGCTGTTTTTT.

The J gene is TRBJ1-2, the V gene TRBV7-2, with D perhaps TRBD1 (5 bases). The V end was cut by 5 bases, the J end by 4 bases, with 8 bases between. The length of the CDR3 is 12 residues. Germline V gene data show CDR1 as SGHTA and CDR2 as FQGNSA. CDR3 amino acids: CASSPDSYGYTF. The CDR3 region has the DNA TGTGCCAGCAGCCCAGACAGCTATGGCTACACCTTC.

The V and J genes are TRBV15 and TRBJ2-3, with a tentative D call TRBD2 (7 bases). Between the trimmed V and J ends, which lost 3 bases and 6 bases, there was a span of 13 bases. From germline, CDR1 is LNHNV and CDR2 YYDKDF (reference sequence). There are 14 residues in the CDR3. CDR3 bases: TGTGCCACCAGCAGGGACAGCGGGACCGATACGCAGTATTTT. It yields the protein CATSRDSGTDTQYF. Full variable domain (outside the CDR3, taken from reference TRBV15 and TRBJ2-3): DAMVIQNPRYQVTQFGKPVTLSCSQTLNHNVMYWYQQKSSQAPKLLFHYYDKDFNNEADTPDNFQSRRPNTSFCFLDIRSPGLGDTAMYLCATSRDSGTDTQYFGPGTRLTVL.

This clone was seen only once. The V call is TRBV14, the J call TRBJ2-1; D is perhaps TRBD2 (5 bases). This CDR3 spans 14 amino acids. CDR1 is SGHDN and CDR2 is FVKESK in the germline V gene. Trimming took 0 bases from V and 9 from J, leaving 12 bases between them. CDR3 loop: CASSQDRRRGEQFF. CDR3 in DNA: TGTGCCAGCAGCCAAGATAGGAGGCGTGGTGAGCAGTTCTTC. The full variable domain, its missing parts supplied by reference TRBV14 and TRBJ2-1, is EAGVTQFPSHSVIEKGQTVTLRCDPISGHDNLYWYRRVMGKEIKFLLHFVKESKQDESGMPNNRFLAERTGGTYSTLKVQPAELEDSGVYFCASSQDRRRGEQFFGPGTRLTVL.

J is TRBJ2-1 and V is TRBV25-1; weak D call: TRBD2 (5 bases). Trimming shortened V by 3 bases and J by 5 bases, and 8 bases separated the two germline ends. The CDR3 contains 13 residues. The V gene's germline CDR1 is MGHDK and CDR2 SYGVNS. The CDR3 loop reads CASSEWENNEQFF. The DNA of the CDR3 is TGTGCCAGCAGTGAGTGGGAGAACAATGAGCAGTTCTTC.